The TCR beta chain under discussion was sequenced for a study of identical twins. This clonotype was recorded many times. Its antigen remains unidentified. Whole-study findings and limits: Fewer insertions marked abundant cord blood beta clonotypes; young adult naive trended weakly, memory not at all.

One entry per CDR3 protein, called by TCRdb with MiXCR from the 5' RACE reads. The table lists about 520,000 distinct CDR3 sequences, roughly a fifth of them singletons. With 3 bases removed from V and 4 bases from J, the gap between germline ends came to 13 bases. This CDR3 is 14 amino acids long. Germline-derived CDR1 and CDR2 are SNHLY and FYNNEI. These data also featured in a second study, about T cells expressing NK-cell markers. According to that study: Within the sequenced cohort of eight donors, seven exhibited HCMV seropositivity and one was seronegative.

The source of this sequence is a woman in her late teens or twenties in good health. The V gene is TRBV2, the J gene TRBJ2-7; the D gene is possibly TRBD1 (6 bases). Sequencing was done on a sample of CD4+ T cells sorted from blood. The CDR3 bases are TGTGCCAGCAGTGACCAGGGGCGTGGATACGAGCAGTACTTC. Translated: CASSDQGRGYEQYF. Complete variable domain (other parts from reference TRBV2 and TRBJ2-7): EPEVTQTPSHQVTQMGQEVILRCVPISNHLYFYWYRQILGQKVEFLVSFYNNEISEKSEIFDDQFSVERPDGSNFTLKIRSTKLEDSAMYFCASSDQGRGYEQYFGPGTRLTVT.